The 18 T cell receptor beta chains below all came from one sample that was sequenced in a study of shared clonotypes between healthy human individuals. Profiling relied on immunoSEQ multiplex PCR, and the TCRdb table lists in-frame clones only, not all of them. The table has some 2.4 million clones, under 95% seen once. Sequenced input: naive CD4+ T cells from PBMCs. Subset described: CD45RA+ positively selected. All receptors derive from a man younger than 30 in good health. Some clones in this sample may be carry-over from other donors' samples.

The rearrangement uses TRBV27 and TRBJ2-6, with TRBD1 matching over 7 bases. The CDR3 has 17 amino acids. V gave up 5 bases and J gave up 8 bases; unmatched junction bases: 15. Germline CDR1 is MNHEY and CDR2 is SMNVEV (reference sequence). CDR3 DNA sequence: TGTGCCAGCAGTAGCGACAGGGAGCGATGGCAGCCCAACGTCCTGACTTTC. This gives the protein CASSSDRERWQPNVLTF. Together with reference TRBV27 and TRBJ2-6, the CDR3 gives the full variable domain: EAQVTQNPRYLITVTGKKLTVTCSQNMNHEYMSWYRQDPGLGLRQIYYSMNVEVTDKGDVPEGYKVSRKEKRNFPLILESPSPNQTSLYFCASSSDRERWQPNVLTFGAGSRLTVL.

V is TRBV5-1 and J is TRBJ2-3; 12 bases match TRBD1. There are 17 residues in the CDR3. From germline, CDR1 is SGHRS and CDR2 YFSETQ. V gave up 0 bases and J gave up 6 bases; unmatched junction bases: 8. The chain's CDR3 is CASSLVGQGAIADTQYF. The CDR3 region has the DNA TGCGCCAGCAGCTTGGTGGGACAGGGGGCGATCGCTGATACGCAGTATTTT.

The chain combines TRBV2 with TRBJ1-2; TRBD1 agrees at 7 bases. Losses at the gene ends were 7 bases for V and 4 bases for J; bases not matched to a gene: 9. In germline, CDR1 is SNHLY, CDR2 FYNNEI. The CDR3 is 14 residues long. This CDR3 is CASNSGQYSYGYTF. The DNA for the CDR3 is TGTGCCAGCAATTCGGGACAGTATTCCTATGGCTACACCTTC. Full variable domain (outside the CDR3, taken from reference TRBV2 and TRBJ1-2): EPEVTQTPSHQVTQMGQEVILRCVPISNHLYFYWYRQILGQKVEFLVSFYNNEISEKSEIFDDQFSVERPDGSNFTLKIRSTKLEDSAMYFCASNSGQYSYGYTFGSGTRLTVV.

This chain links TRBV28 with TRBJ1-1; D unclear. Germline values: CDR1 MDHEN, CDR2 SYDVKM. V dropped 5 bases and J dropped 10 bases, with 17 bases sitting between them. The CDR3 loop spans 13 amino acids. The CDR3 sequence: CASSPSLGFIAFF. DNA for the CDR3: TGTGCCAGCAGTCCCAGTCTTGGTTTTATAGCTTTCTTT.

This clone was seen a few times. The chain carries TRBV7-9 and TRBJ1-2, with 10 bases fitting TRBD1. The CDR3 spans 14 residues. Germline CDR1 SEHNR, CDR2 FQNEAQ (reference sequence). J gave up 4 bases and V 5 bases, and 4 bases lay outside the gene matches. The CDR3 reads CASSGTGALYGYTF. The CDR3 DNA is TGTGCCAGCAGCGGGACAGGGGCCCTCTATGGCTACACCTTC.

This sequence joins TRBV19 and TRBJ2-3; TRBD2 matches at 8 bases. Per germline, CDR1 LNHDA and CDR2 SQIVND (reference sequence). CDR3 length: 16 residues. Germline trimming cut 3 bases from V and 4 bases from J; bases unmatched to any gene: 9. The CDR3 region has the DNA TGTGCCAGTAGTATCCCCGGACTAGCTTCCGCAGATACGCAGTATTTT. This encodes CASSIPGLASADTQYF.

This chain joins TRBV7-9 and TRBJ2-7, with D maybe TRBD1 (6 bases). The germline V and J ends were trimmed by 4 bases and 1 base, with 14 bases remaining between them. Looked up from germline, CDR1 is SEHNR and CDR2 is FQNEAQ (reference sequence). The CDR3 spans 15 residues. Here the CDR3 DNA reads TGTGCCAGCAGCTGGCCGGGTGGACAGTCCTACGAGCAGTACTTC. It codes for CASSWPGGQSYEQYF.

The V gene is TRBV9, the J gene TRBJ2-7; TRBD2 might be the D (7 bases). V dropped 3 bases and J dropped 2 bases, with 15 bases sitting between them. CDR1 and CDR2 (germline): SGDLS, YYNGEE. There are 15 residues in the CDR3. CDR3 sequence reads: CASSEGGNRAYEQYF. CDR3 DNA: TGTGCCAGCAGCGAGGGGGGGAACAGAGCCTACGAGCAGTACTTC.

The chain joins TRBV29-1 to TRBJ2-1, with D hard to call. Germline CDR1 SQVTM, CDR2 ANQGSEA. V lost 1 base and J 0 bases, leaving 10 bases between the germline ends. This CDR3 contains 15 residues. The DNA for the CDR3 is TGCAGCGTTGAAGGACGGGCTAGCTCCTACAATGAGCAGTTCTTC. It translates to CSVEGRASSYNEQFF.

This sequence joins TRBV7-9 and TRBJ2-1; 12 positions agree with TRBD1. CDR1 and CDR2 (germline): SEHNR, FQNEAQ (reference sequence). The CDR3 length is 15 residues. With V trimmed by 7 bases and J by 6 bases, 7 bases remained unmatched. The CDR3 loop is CASIPGTGGGNEQFF. In nucleotides, the CDR3 is TGTGCCAGCATCCCCGGGACAGGGGGCGGCAATGAGCAGTTCTTC.

This chain links TRBV14 with TRBJ2-7; D is ambiguous. The CDR3 runs 14 residues. The ends were cut back, 1 base at V and 2 bases at J, with 9 bases in the middle. CDR1 is SGHDN and CDR2 is FVKESK in the germline V gene. DNA for the CDR3: TGTGCCAGCAGCCAAGCGGCTGGCCCCTACGAGCAGTACTTC. Protein sequence: CASSQAAGPYEQYF.

The chain recombines TRBV2 with TRBJ2-7, with D unresolved. This CDR3 region has 13 residues. Trimming removed 2 bases from V and 7 bases from J, with 12 bases in between. CDR1 is SNHLY, CDR2 FYNNEI, per germline. The CDR3 is CASSEQVSGEQYF. In DNA, the CDR3 is TGTGCCAGCAGTGAACAGGTATCCGGAGAGCAGTACTTC.

The gene calls are TRBV5-1 and TRBJ2-3; no reliable D call. The germline V gene encodes CDR1 SGHRS and CDR2 YFSETQ. The germline V and J ends were trimmed by 2 bases and 3 bases, with 7 bases remaining between them. The CDR3 covers 13 residues. CDR3: CASSFDPTDTQYF. CDR3 nucleotides: TGCGCCAGCAGCTTTGACCCTACAGATACGCAGTATTTT.

The chain has TRBV2 and TRBJ2-5, with D possibly being TRBD2 (5 bases). In germline, CDR1 is SNHLY, CDR2 FYNNEI. The CDR3 is 13 amino acids. Trimming took 4 bases from V and 3 from J, leaving 9 bases between them. The CDR3 reads CASSALAKETQYF. In nucleotides, the CDR3 is TGTGCCAGCAGTGCCTTAGCGAAAGAGACCCAGTACTTC.

Comment on this clone: This same CDR3 is encoded by further DNA sequences in the sample. The rearrangement joins TRBV7-2 to TRBJ2-1; 7 positions match TRBD1. V lost 1 base and J lost 9; bases outside the gene matches: 3. There are 13 residues in the CDR3. Germline V gene sequence: CDR1 SGHTA, CDR2 FQGNSA. The CDR3 coding sequence is TGTGCCAGCAGCTTAGATAGGGGGCGTGAGCAGTTCTTC. Protein sequence: CASSLDRGREQFF. Combining the CDR3 with reference TRBV7-2 and TRBJ2-1 gives the whole variable domain GAGVSQSPSNKVTEKGKDVELRCDPISGHTALYWYRQSLGQGLEFLIYFQGNSAPDKSGLPSDRFSAERTGGSVSTLTIQRTQQEDSAVYLCASSLDRGREQFFGPGTRLTVL.

Note on this clone: Other DNA sequences in this specimen translate into the identical CDR3. This chain joins TRBV27 and TRBJ1-1; D possibly corresponds to TRBD1 (6 bases). Per the germline V gene, CDR1 is MNHEY and CDR2 is SMNVEV (reference sequence). This CDR3 spans 14 amino acids. V was clipped by 3 bases and J by 0 bases, with 8 bases between them. This CDR3 is CASSFGGMNTEAFF. The CDR3 DNA is TGTGCCAGCAGTTTTGGGGGCATGAACACTGAAGCTTTCTTT.

Here the CDR3 reads CASTMVYNEQFF. The CDR3 DNA reads as TGTGCCAGTACCATGGTCTACAATGAGCAGTTCTTC. The chain couples TRBV19 to TRBJ2-1; no firm D call. From germline, CDR1 is LNHDA and CDR2 SQIVND (reference sequence). The V and J ends lost 7 bases and 3 bases respectively, with 7 bases between them. This CDR3 has 12 residues.

J is TRBJ2-2 and V is TRBV7-9; possibly TRBD2 for D (6 bases). The CDR3 is 14 amino acids. Trimming shortened V by 4 bases and J by 6 bases, and 12 bases separated the two germline ends. Germline CDR1 SEHNR, CDR2 FQNEAQ (reference sequence). The CDR3 here is CASSSRRGAGELFF. CDR3 coding DNA: TGTGCCAGCAGCTCCAGGAGGGGCGCCGGGGAGCTGTTTTTT.